The rows below give T cell receptor beta chains drawn from one sample of a study of beta chain features in type 1 diabetes. Measured with immunoSEQ multiplex PCR; TCRdb has only the in-frame clones, and not every one. The data hold about 360,000 clones, with around 13% observed a single time. The specimen sequenced was naive CD4+ T cells from blood. Receptor source: a man aged 18 to 35 in good health. The CDR3 runs from the conserved cysteine through the conserved F or W.

j_call	cdr3_length	v_call	cdr3_aa
TRBJ1-2	12	TRBV18	CASSPVGNGYTF
TRBJ1-3	14	TRBV30	CAWRRGASGNTIYF
TRBJ2-1	14	TRBV9	CASSPYRESNEQFF
TRBJ2-7	17	TRBV27	CASSPLPGTGYSYEQYF
TRBJ1-5	13	TRBV28	CASSDRAGQPQHF
TRBJ1-2	15	TRBV6-5	CASSYSGGGPYGYTF
TRBJ1-2	15	TRBV7-3	CASSENRGVAYGYTF
TRBJ2-6	19	TRBV4-1	CASRTRLGQDRAGANVLTF
TRBJ2-7	15	TRBV29-1	CSVEVGVGTFYEQYF
TRBJ1-5	15	TRBV6-5	CASSRDPGTNQPQHF
TRBJ2-7	13	TRBV5-4	CASSANQGTEQYF
TRBJ2-2	17	TRBV7-8	CASRIPGAAGPAGELFF
TRBJ1-5	13	TRBV5-4	CASSLEPNQPQHF
TRBJ1-1	15	TRBV6-5	CASLGSGMGGTEAFF
TRBJ2-2	13	TRBV7-3	CASSLSGTGELFF
TRBJ2-3	14	TRBV5-6	CASSLGGGTDTQYF
TRBJ2-3	14	TRBV25-1	CASSVTSSTDTQYF
TRBJ2-3	14	TRBV7-9	CASSGDRDSGTQYF
TRBJ2-3	15	TRBV30	CASRMSGRSTDTQYF
TRBJ2-2	17	TRBV7-9	CASTLNPSGVYTGELFF
TRBJ1-2	15	TRBV5-4	CASSLYRDSGVGYTF
TRBJ1-5	13	TRBV7-2	CASSLDDSRPQHF
TRBJ2-1	15	TRBV7-2	CASSPPLRGVNEQFF
TRBJ2-2	13	TRBV30	CAWGGQGSGELFF
TRBJ2-5	16	TRBV2	CASSLIGAGGQETQYF
TRBJ1-2	12	TRBV29-1	CSVAEGGDGYTF
TRBJ2-3	16	TRBV9	CASSVGWGQAADTQYF
.	14	TRBV5-1	CASRDGQASYEQYF
TRBJ2-1	13	TRBV6-5	CASWRTGNNEQFF
TRBJ2-2	15	TRBV15	CATSRDRRVTGELFF
TRBJ2-5	15	TRBV25-1	CASSPNPTVQETQYF
TRBJ1-1	16	TRBV4-2	CASSQSRRGWNTEAFF
TRBJ2-1	17	TRBV5-8	CAGGLAGVRSSYNEQFF
TRBJ1-6	13	TRBV6-1	CASRRQGNSPLHF
TRBJ1-1	15	TRBV18	CASSPVAGQNTEAFF
TRBJ2-1	16	TRBV7-2	CASSFLAGGKYNEQFF
TRBJ2-3	15	TRBV5-4	CASSPGLAGTDTQYF
TRBJ1-1	16	TRBV5-1	CASSFYVVRGGAEAFF
TRBJ2-5	12	TRBV29-1	CSVQGGTETQYF
TRBJ2-1	19	TRBV15	CATSRDGQLGLAGGQEQFF
TRBJ2-7	14	TRBV29-1	CSVEETGGNYEQYF
TRBJ2-5	15	TRBV6-1	CASRGDRGIRETQYF